This T cell receptor (beta chain) was captured by sequencing in a study of human T cells and chemical hapten exposure. Study-level findings and limits: It was expanded TCRs that formed significantly more large CDR3 similarity clusters than controls did.

This clonotype was counted only a few times. What it binds is not known. Because the CDR3's place on the DNA is in doubt, the DNA is left out and the CDR3 is given as listed by TCRdb. The time point denotes: patch test 2, 6 weeks after DPC sensitization. The treatment: therapeutic diphenylcyclopropenone sensitization with weekly scalp DPC. Phlebotomy was performed prior to application of every patch test. People who gave samples had alopecia, were 18 to 70 years old, and were suitable for DPC. Per germline, CDR1 SQVTM and CDR2 ANQGSEA. The CDR3 length is 12 residues, termini included. The library tagged each cDNA molecule with unique molecular identifiers. Each CDR3 protein gets one entry after TCRdb re-called the RACE reads with MiXCR. The repertoire holds about 40,000 distinct CDR3 sequences, with over 3% as singletons.

This chain uses TRBV29-1 with TRBJ1-2; the table calls TRBD1, which could not be checked here. This clonotype was obtained from a man aged 35 to 55 with alopecia areata. Some clones in this sample may be carry-over from other donors' samples. The sample here was whole blood, taken in connection with sensitization to the hapten diphenylcyclopropenone (DPC). CDR3 in amino acids: CSGVGQGARKSF.